This T cell receptor beta chain derives from a study of molecular identifiers for immune sequencing clone quantification. Across the whole study: Replicate runs used RNA from roughly 20,000 or 100,000 naive CD8 cells, which was split five ways into aliquots, and four of those aliquots were then sequenced.

The CDR3 loop spans 11 amino acids. Germline-derived CDR1 and CDR2 are ENHRY and SYGVKD. With respect to this clonotype: Being one base from a much bigger clone, this may be a read error.

Each CDR3 protein is one row after TCRdb ran MiXCR on the PCR reads. The profile shows some 590,000 distinct CDR3 sequences, roughly 25% of them singletons. Source material for naive CD8 libraries was about 17,000 to 1,100,000 sorted cells, with 10%, 30% or 50% RNA. Sequencing was carried out using naive CD8+ T cells from blood, with Jurkat cell RNA spiked in. The subset was: FACS-sorted CD8+CD4-CCR7+CD45RA+ naive T cells. The V gene is TRBV10-3, the J gene TRBJ2-7; 8 nucleotides match TRBD2. The receptor comes from a human donor in good health. Some libraries in this study had Jurkat cell RNA spiked in. CDR3 sequence reads: CAISDGRGIPF. The CDR3 DNA is TGTGCCATCAGTGACGGGAGGGGGATACCCTTC.